This T cell receptor beta chain stems from a study of blood T cell repertoires in COVID-19. Repertoires were generated with immunoSEQ multiplex PCR, while TCRdb's copy carries only in-frame clones and drops some. This sample yields approximately 460,000 clones, of which 89% are seen a single time; roughly 0.92% belongs to the top ten. This receptor was taken from a young man with COVID-19, enrolled during active disease. Input material: peripheral blood.

CDR3 DNA sequence: TGTGCCAGCAGCACAAGACCGGACTTTGGGACTGAAGCTTTCTTT. It codes for CASSTRPDFGTEAFF. The V gene is TRBV11-2, the J gene TRBJ1-1, with D unresolved. Trimming removed 5 bases from V and 5 bases from J, with 18 bases in between. CDR1 SGHAT and CDR2 FQNNGV come from the germline V gene. The CDR3 has 15 amino acids.